This T cell receptor beta chain was sequenced in a study of chemoradiotherapy in HPV16-positive cancers. Findings and caveats of the study: For HPV16-positive patients, expanding HPV-responsive T cells associated with longer recurrence-free survival. HPV-specific T cells were functionally defined from only two HPV16-positive patients.

Repertoires were sampled repeatedly during chemoradiotherapy. Per germline, CDR1 SGHKS and CDR2 YYEKEE (reference sequence). V was pared by 5 bases and J by 1 base, with 13 bases between. This CDR3 spans 15 amino acids. Repertoires were generated with immunoSEQ multiplex PCR, while TCRdb's copy carries only in-frame clones and drops some. The repertoire consists of around 62,000 clones, with about 90% occurring once and the leading ten covering under 4.5%. This clone was found once. Its specificity is unknown. The source material was blood, sampled from a patient who underwent chemoradiotherapy. The sequence was obtained from a human donor with HPV-associated anogenital cancer. V is TRBV5-5 and J is TRBJ1-3; D unresolved. CDR3 loop: CASSRASRSGNTIYF. CDR3 bases: TGTGCCAGCAGTCGGGCCTCTCGGTCTGGAAACACCATATATTTT.